Shown below are 11 T cell receptor beta chains from a single sample sequenced in a study of response to subunit inactivated influenza vaccine. TCRdb passed the RT-PCR reads through MiXCR, listing each CDR3 protein once. The sample records about 650,000 distinct CDR3 sequences, approximately 14% being singletons. Sample: PBMCs from blood, taken approximately 15 days before vaccination. These receptors all come from a man in his forties or fifties who received an inactivated influenza vaccine.

This clonotype was recorded at least ten times. J is TRBJ2-2 and V is TRBV11-2; D not certain. V gave up 1 base and J gave up 0 bases, with 6 bases separating them. This CDR3 contains 15 residues. Germline CDR1 SGHAT, CDR2 FQNNGV. The CDR3 here is CASSLVVANTGELFF. The CDR3, as DNA: TGTGCCAGCAGCTTAGTGGTCGCGAACACCGGGGAGCTGTTTTTT.

The V and J genes are TRBV3-1 and TRBJ2-1; 10 bases match TRBD2. The CDR3 runs to 16 residues. With 2 bases clipped from V and 8 bases from J, the junction kept 9 bases outside the gene matches. Germline values: CDR1 LGHDT, CDR2 YNNKEL (reference sequence). The CDR3 loop is CASSQSSAGGRHEQFF. CDR3 nucleotide sequence: TGTGCCAGCAGCCAATCCTCAGCGGGAGGGCGGCATGAGCAGTTCTTC.

This clonotype has a count of ten or more. This rearrangement joins TRBV4-2 to TRBJ2-7, with 7 bases aligning to TRBD1. This CDR3 has 15 residues. Germline V lookup: CDR1 LGHNA, CDR2 YNFKEQ. The V and J ends lost 1 base and 1 base, in that order; junction bases with no gene match: 4. CDR3 sequence (DNA): TGTGCCAGCAGCCAAGCACAGGGGAAATCCTACGAGCAGTACTTC. This sequence encodes CASSQAQGKSYEQYF.

The sample holds one count of this clonotype. Since a much larger clone is just one base distant, this may be a read error. The chain employs TRBV20-1 and TRBJ2-5, with 8 bases lining up with TRBD1. The germline CDR1 and CDR2 sequences are DFQATT and SNEGSKA (reference sequence). The CDR3 runs to 16 residues. CDR3 bases: TGCTGTGCTAGAGGAGGGGCAGACAGGGGAAGAGAGACCCAGTACTTC. It is translated as CCARGGADRGRETQYF.

V gene TRBV7-8 combines with J gene TRBJ1-5; 8 bases agree with TRBD1. Per germline, CDR1 SGHVS and CDR2 FQNEAQ. Germline trimming cut 6 bases from V and 1 base from J; bases unmatched to any gene: 5. The CDR3 extends over 15 amino acids. In DNA form, the CDR3 reads TGTGCCAGCAGACCTGACAGGGGAAGCAATCAGCCCCAGCATTTT. As protein: CASRPDRGSNQPQHF.

V gene TRBV10-3 combines with J gene TRBJ2-1; either TRBD1 or TRBD2 may fit D (6 bases each). The V and J ends lost 2 bases and 0 bases respectively, with 20 bases between them. The germline CDR1 and CDR2 sequences are ENHRY and SYGVKD. The CDR3 length is 19 residues. CDR3 nucleotides: TGTGCCATCAGTGAGCCTGGAGCCAAGGGGGGAGTCTCCTACAATGAGCAGTTCTTC. Amino acids: CAISEPGAKGGVSYNEQFF.

J is TRBJ1-1 and V is TRBV10-3; no reliable D call. V dropped 3 bases and J dropped 0 bases, with 8 bases sitting between them. This CDR3 is built from 14 residues. Germline V gene data show CDR1 as ENHRY and CDR2 as SYGVKD. The CDR3 sequence: CAISDALMNTEAFF. The CDR3 bases are TGTGCCATCAGTGACGCGTTAATGAACACTGAAGCTTTCTTT.

This clonotype was seen ten or more times. This chain connects TRBV5-1 to TRBJ2-3, with 8 bases fitting TRBD1. The CDR3 has 16 residues. Germline CDR1 reads SGHRS; CDR2 reads YFSETQ. Trimming cost V 1 base and J 4 bases; bases outside gene matches: 8. CDR3 loop: CASSLKLTGVADTQYF. The CDR3 nucleotides are TGCGCCAGCAGCTTGAAACTGACAGGGGTTGCAGATACGCAGTATTTT.

This chain uses TRBV24-1 with TRBJ2-6; D gene ambiguous. The ends were cut back, 3 bases at V and 0 bases at J, with 20 bases in the middle. There are 20 residues in the CDR3. Germline lookup yields CDR1 KGHDR and CDR2 SFDVKD. DNA for the CDR3: TGTGCCACCAGTGATCCCAACTGGACCCTCAGTAGCTCTGGGGCCAACGTCCTGACTTTC. This translates into CATSDPNWTLSSSGANVLTF.

This clonotype was recorded many times. V usage is TRBV5-1 and J usage is TRBJ2-3; D not certain. V lost 5 bases, J lost 2 bases, and 6 bases lay in between. The CDR3 contains 12 residues. CDR1 and CDR2 (germline): SGHRS, YFSETQ. CDR3 in DNA: TGCGCCAGCAGAGGTATCACAGATACGCAGTATTTT. It translates to CASRGITDTQYF.

V is TRBV20-1 and J is TRBJ1-5; a weak D match, TRBD1 (5 bases). V was trimmed by 5 bases and J by 1 base, leaving 6 bases between them. Germline values: CDR1 DFQATT, CDR2 SNEGSKA (reference sequence). The CDR3 has 12 residues. The CDR3 nucleotides are TGCAGTGCTGGGGACAGCAATCAGCCCCAGCATTTT. This codes for CSAGDSNQPQHF.